This T cell receptor beta chain originates from a study of cytomegalovirus exposure and HLA in healthy donors. CDR1 is MGHRA and CDR2 is YSYEKL in the germline V gene. This CDR3 region has 16 residues. V shed 0 bases and J 2 bases; nucleotides not matched to a gene: 4. As to this clone: The antigen is not known.

Overall study findings and caveats: Researchers catalogued 150 or so TCR beta chains as cytomegalovirus-associated.

PCR involved 60 Vbeta and 13 Jbeta primers. TCRdb's table, derived via immunoSEQ multiplex PCR, lists solely in-frame clones and lacks some. The repertoire includes approximately 180,000 clones, roughly 86% of them detected once, and 1.5% to 2% sits in the top ten. This chain joins TRBV4-1 and TRBJ2-7; 10 bases fit TRBD1. The sequence derives from a woman aged 18-29 years in good health and CMV-seronegative. The source material was PBMCs. The CDR3 DNA reads TGCGCCAGCAGCCAAGATGACAGGGGGCGACCCTACGAGCAGTACTTC. Translation: CASSQDDRGRPYEQYF.